These T cell receptor beta chains were read from a single sample in a study of siplizumab effects on memory and regulatory T cells. The table came from immunoSEQ multiplex PCR; TCRdb's copy has only in-frame clones and leaves some out. The sample carries approximately 94,000 clones, 75% to 95% recorded once. The specimen was CD4+ T cells sorted from blood. The receptors were sampled from a human donor in good health. Both conserved end residues are part of each CDR3. The order of the fields is V gene, D gene, J gene, CDR3 protein, CDR3 DNA. A D gene is named only where the DNA matches it firmly.

V: TRBV18; D: -; J: TRBJ2-5; CDR3: CASSPLVGGETQYF; DNA: TGTGCCAGCTCACCACTGGTGGGGGGAGAGACCCAGTACTTC
V: TRBV10-3; D: -; J: TRBJ1-3; CDR3: CAISETGSGNTIYF; DNA: TGTGCCATCAGTGAGACAGGGTCCGGAAACACCATATATTTT
V: TRBV5-1; D: -; J: TRBJ2-7; CDR3: CASALPLGAPDEQYF; DNA: TGCGCCAGCGCCCTTCCCCTCGGGGCACCTGACGAGCAGTACTTC
V: TRBV14; D: -; J: TRBJ1-5; CDR3: CASSQTSVYGDSNQPQHF; DNA: TGTGCCAGCAGCCAAACCAGCGTTTACGGGGATAGCAATCAGCCCCAGCATTTT
V: TRBV18; D: -; J: TRBJ1-4; CDR3: CASSLIHATNEKLFF; DNA: TGTGCCAGCTCACTAATTCATGCAACTAATGAAAAACTGTTTTTT
V: TRBV4-2; D: -; J: TRBJ2-2; CDR3: CASSHSQKDTGELFF; DNA: TGTGCCAGCAGCCATTCTCAAAAGGACACCGGGGAGCTGTTTTTT
V: TRBV9; D: -; J: TRBJ2-2; CDR3: CASSVVGGSGELFF; DNA: TGTGCCAGCAGCGTAGTTGGGGGGTCCGGGGAGCTGTTTTTT
V: TRBV28; D: TRBD2; J: TRBJ2-5; CDR3: CASRTGTRGETQYF; DNA: TGTGCCAGCAGGACCGGGACTAGAGGAGAGACCCAGTACTTC
V: TRBV29-1; D: -; J: TRBJ1-4; CDR3: CSVSEATNEKLFF; DNA: TGCAGCGTTTCGGAAGCAACTAATGAAAAACTGTTTTTT
V: TRBV2; D: TRBD2; J: TRBJ2-5; CDR3: CASSGPGLGEETQYF; DNA: TGTGCCAGCAGTGGGCCGGGACTAGGGGAAGAGACCCAGTACTTC
V: TRBV5-1; D: TRBD1; J: TRBJ2-5; CDR3: CASSPGQGVSVLQETQYF; DNA: TGCGCCAGCAGCCCCGGACAGGGCGTATCAGTCCTGCAAGAGACCCAGTACTTC
V: TRBV6-1; D: TRBD1; J: TRBJ1-5; CDR3: CASSEHRDRQPQHF; DNA: TGTGCCAGCAGTGAACACAGGGACAGACAGCCCCAGCATTTT
V: TRBV7-2; D: TRBD2; J: TRBJ2-3; CDR3: CASSLAGTSGGTDTQYF; DNA: TGTGCCAGCAGCTTAGCCGGGACTAGCGGGGGAACAGATACGCAGTATTTT
V: TRBV6-1; D: -; J: TRBJ1-1; CDR3: CASSQTGQKAFF; DNA: TGTGCCAGCAGTCAAACCGGACAGAAAGCTTTCTTT
V: TRBV5-6; D: TRBD2; J: TRBJ2-1; CDR3: CASSTGLAGGNEQFF; DNA: TGTGCCAGCAGCACCGGACTAGCGGGGGGTAATGAGCAGTTCTTC
V: TRBV19; D: -; J: TRBJ2-5; CDR3: CASSVPGKETQYF; DNA: TGTGCCAGTAGTGTACCGGGAAAAGAGACCCAGTACTTC
V: TRBV4-1; D: -; J: TRBJ2-1; CDR3: CASSQDYGRQFF; DNA: TGCGCCAGCAGCCAAGATTACGGGAGGCAGTTCTTC
V: TRBV14; D: -; J: TRBJ1-1; CDR3: CASSRTKLGTEAFF; DNA: TGTGCCAGCAGCCGAACAAAGTTGGGCACTGAAGCTTTCTTT